These T cell receptor beta chains were read from a single sample in a study of CD8 T cells in ankylosing spondylitis. TCRdb analysed the 5' RACE reads with MiXCR anew, one entry per CDR3 protein. The sample has 150,000 to 200,000 distinct CDR3 sequences, around a sixth seen once. The sample taken for sequencing was blood, either unsorted or a sorted T cell fraction (not recorded which). The source of these receptors is a male donor aged 10-29 years with ankylosing spondylitis or in good health (not recorded which). Both conserved end residues are part of each CDR3.

V gene | CDR3 protein
TRBV12-3/TRBV12-4 | CASSLTRSATEQYF
TRBV5-1 | CASSLGRDSGDTGYTF
TRBV5-1 | CASSGTFWDGDDTQYF
TRBV5-1 | CASSQDREQFF
TRBV9 | CASSVAGATSYEQYF
TRBV7-2 | CASSFDRVQPQHF
TRBV9 | CASSVSLPGTGFEETQYF
TRBV29-1 | CSVDRTGGQEQYF
TRBV20-1 | CSAGRSDEQFF
TRBV3-1 | CASSQVAGGTGELFF
TRBV6-2/TRBV6-3 | CASAGGSVTSKVFF
TRBV6-2/TRBV6-3 | CASRAGQGNPYEQYF
TRBV5-1 | CASSLPGDEQFF
TRBV7-2 | CASSLVGEDTQYF
TRBV20-1 | CSARDLASGGSSYEQYF
TRBV29-1 | CSVELTDVAESYTF
TRBV4-1 | CASSQDPTGWKGNTIYF
TRBV5-1 | CASRPGHQDTEAFF
TRBV5-1 | CASSLGGYLEQFF
TRBV5-1 | CASSLKQVMNNEQFF
TRBV11-2 | CASSFFREQETQYF
TRBV11-3 | CASSPSWGYHEQFF
TRBV5-1 | CASSFGTGDNEQFF
TRBV7-8 | CASSRWSREGRELFF
TRBV20-1 | CSARDLVTRNEAFF
TRBV7-9 | CASTPDGTGGELFF
TRBV4-2 | CASSQDHLSGRFF
TRBV27 | CASSFAGQGQETQYF
TRBV20-1 | CSARDRATSGNTIYF